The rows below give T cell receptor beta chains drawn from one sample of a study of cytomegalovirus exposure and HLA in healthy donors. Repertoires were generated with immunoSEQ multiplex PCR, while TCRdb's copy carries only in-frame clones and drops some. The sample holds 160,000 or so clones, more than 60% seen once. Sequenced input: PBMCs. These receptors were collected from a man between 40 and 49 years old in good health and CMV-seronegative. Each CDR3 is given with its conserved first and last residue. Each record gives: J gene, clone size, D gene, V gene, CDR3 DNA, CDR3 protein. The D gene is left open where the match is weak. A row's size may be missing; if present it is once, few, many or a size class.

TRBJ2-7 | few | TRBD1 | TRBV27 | TGTGCCAGCAGTTTAGGGGGACAGGGGAACGAGCAGTACTTC | CASSLGGQGNEQYF
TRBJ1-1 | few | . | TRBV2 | TGTGCCAGCAGGATTTACGGGAACACTGAAGCTTTCTTT | CASRIYGNTEAFF
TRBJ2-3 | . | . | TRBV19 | TGTGCCAGTACTCCTGACAGGTTAAAAGATACGCAGTATTTT | CASTPDRLKDTQYF
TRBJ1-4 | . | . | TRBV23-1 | TGCGCCAGCAGTCAATCGCGGGGGCAAGAAAAACTGTTTTTT | CASSQSRGQEKLFF
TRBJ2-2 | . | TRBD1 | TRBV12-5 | TGTGCTAGTGGTTTCTCCGGGACAGGGGTCACCGGGGAGCTGTTTTTT | CASGFSGTGVTGELFF
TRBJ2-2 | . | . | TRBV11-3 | TGTGCCAGCAGCTTTGCGTCGAACACCGGGGAGCTGTTTTTT | CASSFASNTGELFF
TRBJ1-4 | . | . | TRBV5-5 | TGTGCCAGCAGCACCCCCACAGGGAGGGGTGCTAATGAAAAACTGTTTTTT | CASSTPTGRGANEKLFF
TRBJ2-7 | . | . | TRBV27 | TGTGCCAGCAGTTTATCGGGCGCAGTCTTCTACGAGCAGTACTTC | CASSLSGAVFYEQYF
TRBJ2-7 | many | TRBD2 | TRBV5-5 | TGTGCCAGCAGCTTCGGGGGGGCTGAGCAGTACTTC | CASSFGGAEQYF
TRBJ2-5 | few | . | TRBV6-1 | TGTGCCAGCAGCCAGTTCGGGGAGACCCAGTACTTC | CASSQFGETQYF
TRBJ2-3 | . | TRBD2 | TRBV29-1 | TGCAGCGCTCCCCCGGCGGGGGGGCGAACAGATACGCAGTATTTT | CSAPPAGGRTDTQYF
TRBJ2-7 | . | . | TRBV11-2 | TGTGCCAGCAGCTTAGACAGGGACGAGCAGTACTTC | CASSLDRDEQYF
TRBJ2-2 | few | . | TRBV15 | TGTGCCACCAGCAGAGATTTAGTTACCGGGGAGCTGTTTTTT | CATSRDLVTGELFF
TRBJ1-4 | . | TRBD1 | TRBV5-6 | TGTGCCAGCAGCTTGCGTATCCAGGGGGCGCCGGCTAATGAAAAACTGTTTTTT | CASSLRIQGAPANEKLFF
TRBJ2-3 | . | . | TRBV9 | TGTGCCAGCAGCCCCAGTGTTACCACAGATACGCAGTATTTT | CASSPSVTTDTQYF
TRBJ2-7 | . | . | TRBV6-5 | TGTGCCAGCAGCCCTACGGAGGGCTACTACGAGCAGTACTTC | CASSPTEGYYEQYF
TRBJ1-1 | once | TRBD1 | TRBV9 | TGTGCCAGCAGCGTAGGGGACAGCAAGACTGAAGCTTTCTTT | CASSVGDSKTEAFF
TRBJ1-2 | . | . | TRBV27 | TGTGCCAGACCCGGGAGGGATGGCTACACCTTC | CARPGRDGYTF
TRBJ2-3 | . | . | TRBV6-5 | TGTGCCAGCAGTTACCCCGGGACTACAGATACGCAGTATTTT | CASSYPGTTDTQYF
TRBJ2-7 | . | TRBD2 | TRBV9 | TGTGCCAGCAGCGTGAGCGGGGGGGCGCGCGAGCAGTACTTC | CASSVSGGAREQYF
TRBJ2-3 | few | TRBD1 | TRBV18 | TGTGCCAGCTCACCGACACAGGGGCCAGATACGCAGTATTTT | CASSPTQGPDTQYF
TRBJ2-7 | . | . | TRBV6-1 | TGTGCCAGCAGTGAATACGGTCCGCAGTACTTC | CASSEYGPQYF
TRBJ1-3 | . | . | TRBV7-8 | TGTGCCAGCAGCTTTGCAGGGGCCGACACCATATATTTT | CASSFAGADTIYF
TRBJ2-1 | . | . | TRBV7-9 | TGTGCCAGCAGCTTAGGGGGGCGGGGGTACAATGAGCAGTTCTTC | CASSLGGRGYNEQFF
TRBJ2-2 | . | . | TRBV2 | TGTGCCAGCAGTGGGGTGGCCGGGGAAACCGGGGAGCTGTTTTTT | CASSGVAGETGELFF
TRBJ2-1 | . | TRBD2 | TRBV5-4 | TGTGCCAGCAGCGTAATCTCGGGACTAGCGGGTCCTAATGAGCAGTTCTTC | CASSVISGLAGPNEQFF
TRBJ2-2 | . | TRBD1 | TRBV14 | TGTGCCAGCAGCCAAGGCAGGGGGCTTGTTGGGACCGGGGAGCTGTTTTTT | CASSQGRGLVGTGELFF
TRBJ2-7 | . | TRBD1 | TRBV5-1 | TGCGCCAGCAGCTTGCCCCTCAGGGGGTCTCCCTACGAGCAGTACTTC | CASSLPLRGSPYEQYF
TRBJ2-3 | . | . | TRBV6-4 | TGTGCCAGCAGCCCCGGGGGTAGCACAGATACGCAGTATTTT | CASSPGGSTDTQYF
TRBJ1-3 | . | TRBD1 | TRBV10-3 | TGTGCCATCAAGGACAGGGTTTCAGGAAACACCATATATTTT | CAIKDRVSGNTIYF
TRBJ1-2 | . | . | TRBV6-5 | TGTGCCGCGAAGACAGCCTTTATATCCTATGGCTACACCTTC | CAAKTAFISYGYTF
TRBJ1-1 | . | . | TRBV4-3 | TGCGCCAGCAGCCCCCAAGTAGGACAGCTGAACACTGAAGCTTTCTTT | CASSPQVGQLNTEAFF
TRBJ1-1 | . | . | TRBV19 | TGTGCCAGTACTGCAGGGAACACTGAAGCTTTCTTT | CASTAGNTEAFF
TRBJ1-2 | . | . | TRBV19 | TGTGCCAGTAGTATCCAATCAGCTAACTATGGCTACACCTTC | CASSIQSANYGYTF
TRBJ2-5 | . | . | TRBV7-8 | TGTGCCAGCAGCTTAGGTAGCCAGGGGGGAGGAGAGACCCAGTACTTC | CASSLGSQGGGETQYF
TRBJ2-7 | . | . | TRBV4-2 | TGTGCCAGCAGCCAGGATCAAACCAGGCCCCACGCCTACGAGCAGTACTTC | CASSQDQTRPHAYEQYF
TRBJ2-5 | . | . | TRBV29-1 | TGCAGCGCTGACGGAGAGACCCAGTACTTC | CSADGETQYF
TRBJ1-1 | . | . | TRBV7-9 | TGTGCCAGCAGCCCCCAGGCCTCACACGCTTCGGGGACTGAAGCTTTCTTT | CASSPQASHASGTEAFF
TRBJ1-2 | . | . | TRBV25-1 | TGTGCCAGCAGTGACCTGTCGGCGGGCAGCTATGGCTACACCTTC | CASSDLSAGSYGYTF
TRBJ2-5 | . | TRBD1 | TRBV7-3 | TGTGCCAGCAGCCGGGACAGCACAAGCGGGACCCAGTACTTC | CASSRDSTSGTQYF
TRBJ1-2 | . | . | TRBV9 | TGTGCCAGCTCATTGCGACCGACAAGCTATGGCTACACCTTC | CASSLRPTSYGYTF
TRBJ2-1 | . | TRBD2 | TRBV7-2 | TGTGCCAGCAGCCGCGGGGGGGCGGTTTATGAGCAGTTCTTC | CASSRGGAVYEQFF
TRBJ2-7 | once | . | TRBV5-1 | TGCGCCAGCAGCTCACCAGCGGGCCTTGCATTCTCCTACGAGCAGTACTTC | CASSSPAGLAFSYEQYF
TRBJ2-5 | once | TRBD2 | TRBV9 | TGTGCCAGCAGCGGGGGACTAGCGGGGGGGGTGAGGGAGACCCAGTACTTC | CASSGGLAGGVRETQYF
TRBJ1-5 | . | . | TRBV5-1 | TGCGCCAGCAGCTTGGACCGCGGAAGCAATCAGCCCCAGCATTTT | CASSLDRGSNQPQHF